These T cell receptor beta chains were read from a single sample in a study of shared T cell receptors in the human thymus. TCRdb keeps only in-frame clones here, not all; method: immunoSEQ multiplex PCR. The sample holds hundreds of thousands of clones, around 87% seen once. These data were also reused for a study on human thymus T cells.

The sequenced sample was thymocytes. The receptors come from a boy in the first two years of life with a congenital heart defect. Both conserved end residues are trimmed from each CDR3. Clone size is shown for a subset of rows, as once, few, many or a class of expanded clone.

j_call,clone_size,v_call,cdr3_aa
TRBJ2-7,NA,TRBV14,ASSPGLGHEQY
TRBJ1-2,NA,TRBV4-2,ASSQVGLSGYT
TRBJ2-4,NA,TRBV5-6,ASSRRGQTKNIQY
TRBJ2-1,few,TRBV7-7,ASSSLGGPYNEQF
TRBJ1-6,NA,TRBV5-4,ASSLGQGHRTDSPLH
TRBJ1-2,NA,TRBV4-3,ASSVEGGREGLGYGYT
TRBJ2-7,NA,TRBV30,ASRDYESYEQY
TRBJ1-5,NA,TRBV25-1,ASAAGGTSNQPQH
TRBJ1-4,NA,TRBV5-1,ARVTGDPEKLF
TRBJ2-7,few,TRBV4-1,ASSQETGSSYEQY
TRBJ2-7,NA,TRBV7-3,ASSAQGASSYEQY
TRBJ1-5,NA,TRBV6-1,ASSEAPGGQPQH
TRBJ2-6,NA,TRBV14,ASSQVAATKTDSYPGANVLT
TRBJ2-1,NA,TRBV15,ATSRELGAIPLYNEQF
TRBJ1-5,NA,TRBV12-5,ASGTGNQPQH
TRBJ2-2,NA,TRBV27,ASSGGSGELF
TRBJ2-7,NA,TRBV13,ASSCRGREQY
TRBJ2-7,NA,TRBV5-1,ASRVTKDYEQY
TRBJ2-7,NA,TRBV27,ASSFQTSGRASYEQY